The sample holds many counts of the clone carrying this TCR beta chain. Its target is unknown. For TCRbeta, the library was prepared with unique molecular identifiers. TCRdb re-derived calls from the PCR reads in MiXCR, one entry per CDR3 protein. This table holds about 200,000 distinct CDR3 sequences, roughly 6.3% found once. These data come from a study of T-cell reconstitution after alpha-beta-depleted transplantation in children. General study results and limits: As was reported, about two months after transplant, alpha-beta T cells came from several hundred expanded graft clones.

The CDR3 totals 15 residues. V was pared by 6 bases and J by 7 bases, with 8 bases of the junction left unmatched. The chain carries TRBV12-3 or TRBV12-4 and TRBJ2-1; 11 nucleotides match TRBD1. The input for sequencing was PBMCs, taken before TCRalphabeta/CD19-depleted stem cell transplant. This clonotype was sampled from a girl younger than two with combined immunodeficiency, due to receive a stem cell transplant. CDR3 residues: CASSLGQGGVNEQFF. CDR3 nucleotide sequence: TGTGCCAGCAGCCTGGGACAGGGGGGAGTGAATGAGCAGTTCTTC.